This T cell receptor beta chain was captured by sequencing in a study of beta chain features in type 1 diabetes. Study overall: There was similarity between patients and healthy donors in age, gender and cell yields.

This clone was seen only a few times. Staining for CD45RO/CCR7/CD25/CD127/CD95/CD27 allowed sorting of CD4+ naive, central memory, regulatory and stem cell-like memory cells. The isolated RNA, all of it, was reverse transcribed, so expressed TCRB transcripts were what got sequenced. Assay used: immunoSEQ multiplex PCR; TCRdb lists only in-frame clones, some missing. This sample has under 950,000 clones, with roughly a sixth found just once. The germline gives CDR1 SGHRS, CDR2 YFSETQ. Trimming cost V 4 bases and J 3 bases; bases outside gene matches: 9. The CDR3 has 15 amino acids. What was sequenced was naive CD4+ T cells from blood. The TCR sequence derives from a young woman in good health. The chain carries TRBV5-1 and TRBJ1-2; TRBD1 agrees at 7 bases. CDR3 loop: CASSRRTGRDYGYTF. CDR3 nucleotide sequence: TGCGCCAGCAGCCGCCGGACAGGCCGAGACTATGGCTACACCTTC.